This T cell receptor beta chain was found in a study of blood T cell repertoires in COVID-19. Overall study: Researchers got acute and convalescent COVID-19 samples from the United States, Italy and Spain. T cells, B-cell-depleted T cells, or PBMCs provided the cDNA or gDNA that served as material.

In the original workflow: Estimation of nucleated cell counts relied on the amplification of reference gene primers. Clones were sequenced by immunoSEQ multiplex PCR, and TCRdb holds only the in-frame ones, with some missing. V, J and clone size derive from that table, while D and trimming were established from the DNA sequence. Of over 200,000 clones in the sample, roughly nine tenths are singletons; the top ten hold 1% to 1.5%. The CDR3 has 14 residues. Germline-derived CDR1 and CDR2 are SGHRS and YFSETQ. V lost 1 base to trimming and J lost 6 bases, with 11 bases between them. The sample comprised peripheral blood. V gene TRBV5-1 combines with J gene TRBJ2-1; TRBD1 is a possible D gene (5 bases). The origin of this receptor is a man aged 25 to 40 with acute or convalescent COVID-19. CDR3 DNA sequence: TGCGCCAGCAGCTTGCCAGGGCAGATCAATGAGCAGTTCTTC. This gives the protein CASSLPGQINEQFF.